This entry concerns a single T cell receptor (beta chain). The V end was cut by 7 bases, the J end by 1 base, with 10 bases between. The V gene's germline CDR1 is LNHDA and CDR2 SQIVND (reference sequence). This CDR3 contains 13 residues. The data are from a study of shared clonotypes between healthy human individuals. In the study overall: Researchers drew samples from two women and three men aged 18 to 49.

Method: immunoSEQ multiplex PCR; TCRdb's copy keeps in-frame clones and lacks some. This sample has some 500,000 clones, with 90% to 96% found just once. This clonotype was sampled from a woman in her 30s in good health. The sequenced sample consisted of naive CD4+ T cells sorted from blood. Subset meaning: CD45RA+ positively selected. V is TRBV19 and J is TRBJ1-2; possible D gene TRBD1, 5 bases. The CDR3 sequence is CASTPTVNYGYTF. The CDR3 DNA reads as TGTGCCAGTACCCCGACAGTTAACTATGGCTACACCTTC.